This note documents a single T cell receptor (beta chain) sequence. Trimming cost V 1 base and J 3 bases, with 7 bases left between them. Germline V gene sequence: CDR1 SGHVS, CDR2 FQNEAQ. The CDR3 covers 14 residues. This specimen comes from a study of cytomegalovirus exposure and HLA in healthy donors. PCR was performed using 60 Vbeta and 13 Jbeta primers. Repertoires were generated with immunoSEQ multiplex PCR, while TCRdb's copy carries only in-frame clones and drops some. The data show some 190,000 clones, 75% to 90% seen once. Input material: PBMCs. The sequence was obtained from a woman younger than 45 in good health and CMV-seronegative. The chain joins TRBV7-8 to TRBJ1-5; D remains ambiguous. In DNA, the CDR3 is TGTGCCAGCAGCTTAGAACAGTCCAATCAGCCCCAGCATTTT. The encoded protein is CASSLEQSNQPQHF. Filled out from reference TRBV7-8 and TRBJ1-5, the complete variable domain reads GAGVSQSPRYKVAKRGQDVALRCDPISGHVSLFWYQQALGQGPEFLTYFQNEAQLDKSGLPSDRFFAERPEGSVSTLKIQRTQQEDSAVYLCASSLEQSNQPQHFGDGTRLSIL.